Below, 21 T cell receptor beta chains from the same sample are listed, as sequenced in a study of identical twins. TCRdb re-analysed the 5' RACE reads in MiXCR, keeping a single row per CDR3 protein. The sample lists hundreds of thousands of distinct CDR3 sequences; over 8.5% were seen once. These same records also appear under a second study, on yellow fever vaccine responses in identical twins.

Specimen: PBMCs. The receptors originated from a woman between 18 and 29 years old in good health.

The chain carries TRBV6-2 or TRBV6-3 and TRBJ2-5, with 8 bases lining up with TRBD1. The trim removed 6 bases at V and 0 bases at J, leaving 9 bases unmatched. Germline CDR1 is MNHEY and CDR2 is SVGEGT. The CDR3 is 16 amino acids. The CDR3 region has the DNA TGTGCCAGCAGCAAACGGGACAGGACTGACCAAGAGACCCAGTACTTC. Translation: CASSKRDRTDQETQYF.

This clonotype came up many times. The V call is TRBV20-1, the J call TRBJ1-2; D remains unclear. This CDR3 region has 13 residues. Per germline, CDR1 DFQATT and CDR2 SNEGSKA (reference sequence). Trimming removed 0 bases from V and 4 bases from J, with 9 bases in between. The DNA for the CDR3 is TGCAGTGCTAGAGATGGCGGGCTCTATGGCTACACCTTC. Translated, it gives CSARDGGLYGYTF.

This clonotype was detected many times. V usage is TRBV6-5 and J usage is TRBJ2-3; 9 positions agree with TRBD2. V lost 4 bases to trimming and J lost 0 bases; unmatched junction nucleotides: 8. Germline CDR1 is MNHEY and CDR2 is SVGAGI. The CDR3 is 17 amino acids. CDR3 bases: TGTGCCAGCAGTTGGGGGCCTAGCGGGACTAGCACAGATACGCAGTATTTT. The encoded protein is CASSWGPSGTSTDTQYF.

This chain connects TRBV7-9 to TRBJ1-1; 8 positions agree with TRBD1. CDR3 length equals 15 residues. Germline CDR1 is SEHNR and CDR2 is FQNEAQ (reference sequence). V shed 4 bases, J shed 6 bases, and the junction held 10 bases outside the gene matches. DNA of the CDR3: TGTGCCAGCAGCTCCGCAGGGGGCGCTTCCCCTGAAGCTTTCTTT. This encodes CASSSAGGASPEAFF.

This clonotype was detected only a few times. The genes are TRBV20-1 and TRBJ2-1; 7 nucleotides match TRBD2. The CDR3 runs 15 residues. V dropped 4 bases and J dropped 7; count of bases not matched to a gene: 13. Per germline, CDR1 DFQATT and CDR2 SNEGSKA (reference sequence). CDR3 residues: CSATPGLAVGNEQFF. DNA of the CDR3: TGCAGTGCTACTCCAGGGCTAGCGGTGGGGAATGAGCAGTTCTTC.

This clonotype was seen a few times. The chain carries TRBV27 and TRBJ1-2; 10 bases map to TRBD1. Trimming took 6 bases from V and 4 from J; bases not matched to a gene: 5. Germline CDR1 reads MNHEY; CDR2 reads SMNVEV (reference sequence). The CDR3 is 14 amino acids. In DNA form, the CDR3 reads TGTGCCAGCAGCCCCCGGACAGGGGGCTATGGCTACACCTTC. This translates into CASSPRTGGYGYTF.

This clonotype showed up just a few times. The rearrangement links TRBV6-5 to TRBJ2-3; D might be TRBD2 (5 bases). Per germline, CDR1 MNHEY and CDR2 SVGAGI. Trimming pared 7 bases from V and 1 base from J, leaving 9 bases between. The length of the CDR3 is 13 residues. CDR3 sequence: CASKLGGTDTQYF. The CDR3 DNA sequence: TGTGCCAGCAAGTTGGGAGGCACAGATACGCAGTATTTT.

The V gene is TRBV20-1, the J gene TRBJ2-3; 7 bases line up with TRBD2. The CDR3 contains 19 residues. Trimming removed 1 base from V and 2 bases from J; junction bases left unmatched: 18. CDR1 DFQATT and CDR2 SNEGSKA come from the germline V gene (reference sequence). As DNA, the CDR3 is TGCAGTGCTAGAGCGAGAGCTTGGCGTTTCGGGAGGATCACAGATACGCAGTATTTT. Its protein product is CSARARAWRFGRITDTQYF.

This clonotype was counted a few times. CDR3 coding DNA: TGCGCCAGCCGCCAGGGAACTAAGGAGACCCAGTACTTC. This gives the protein CASRQGTKETQYF. The chain employs TRBV5-1 and TRBJ2-5; the D gene is possibly TRBD1 (5 bases). This CDR3 has 13 residues. V was shortened by 7 bases and J by 5 bases, with 15 bases between the two germline ends. CDR1 is SGHRS, CDR2 YFSETQ, per germline.

This chain connects TRBV5-1 to TRBJ2-7; D is ambiguous. V lost 3 bases to trimming and J lost 0 bases, with 13 bases between them. This CDR3 is built from 15 residues. CDR1 and CDR2 from the germline V gene are SGHRS and YFSETQ. The CDR3 is CASSSPDPTSYEQYF. Written as DNA, the CDR3 is TGCGCCAGCAGCTCACCGGACCCAACCTCCTACGAGCAGTACTTC.

V gene TRBV7-2 combines with J gene TRBJ2-2, with TRBD2 identical over 9 bases. The CDR3 is 14 residues long. Losses at the gene ends were 4 bases for V and 6 bases for J; bases not matched to a gene: 3. Germline CDR1 SGHTA, CDR2 FQGNSA. The CDR3 region has the DNA TGTGCCAGCAGCTGGCTAGCGGGATCCGGGGAGCTGTTTTTT. Translating gives CASSWLAGSGELFF.

The V and J genes are TRBV27 and TRBJ2-7, with D unresolved. V lost 5 bases to trimming and J lost 2 bases, with 13 bases between them. Germline loops: CDR1 MNHEY, CDR2 SMNVEV (reference sequence). This CDR3 has 14 residues. In DNA, the CDR3 is TGTGCCAGCAGTGCAATGGCAGGAACCTACGAGCAGTACTTC. Its protein product is CASSAMAGTYEQYF.

The genes are TRBV28 and TRBJ2-7; 10 bases are shared with TRBD2. J gave up 4 bases and V 2 bases, and 8 bases lay outside the gene matches. Germline CDR1 reads MDHEN; CDR2 reads SYDVKM. The CDR3 has 16 residues. The CDR3 DNA sequence: TGTGCCAGCAGTTTAAGGCTAGCGGGGGCGGCGTACGAGCAGTACTTC. This sequence encodes CASSLRLAGAAYEQYF.

A few counts support this clonotype. V usage is TRBV7-6 and J usage is TRBJ2-2; possibly TRBD1 for D (5 bases). Germline CDR1 SGHVS, CDR2 FNYEAQ. Trimming took 6 bases from V and 5 from J, leaving 13 bases between them. The CDR3 has 14 residues. CDR3 protein: CASRGPGSTGELFF. CDR3 coding DNA: TGTGCCAGCAGAGGGCCAGGGTCGACCGGGGAGCTGTTTTTT.

This clonotype was counted between two and nine times. The chain links TRBV19 to TRBJ1-5; D possibly corresponds to TRBD1 (5 bases). CDR1 is LNHDA, CDR2 SQIVND, per germline (reference sequence). With 6 bases removed from V and 9 bases from J, the gap between germline ends came to 21 bases. This CDR3 spans 15 amino acids. CDR3 sequence: CASSERGRVYRPQHF. CDR3 DNA sequence: TGTGCCAGTAGCGAGCGGGGCAGGGTGTATCGGCCCCAGCATTTT.

The chain combines TRBV24-1 with TRBJ1-5, with 8 bases lining up with TRBD1. Germline CDR1 KGHDR, CDR2 SFDVKD. The junction had 3 bases not matched to a gene; V was cut back by 3 bases and J by 3 bases. CDR3 size: 15 residues. CDR3 sequence reads: CATSDMTGDNQPQHF. DNA for the CDR3: TGTGCCACCAGTGATATGACAGGGGACAATCAGCCCCAGCATTTT.

The J gene is TRBJ2-3, the V gene TRBV7-2; 7 bases are shared with TRBD1. V trimming: 3 bases; J trimming: 1 base; junction bases outside the gene matches: 7. The CDR3 extends over 16 amino acids. Germline assignment: CDR1 SGHTA and CDR2 FQGNSA. CDR3 loop: CASSFTTGKGTDTQYF. In DNA, the CDR3 is TGTGCCAGCAGCTTCACGACAGGGAAAGGCACAGATACGCAGTATTTT.

This clonotype was observed a few times. The genes are TRBV19 and TRBJ2-1; tentatively, D is TRBD1 or TRBD2 (5 bases each). Germline CDR1 LNHDA, CDR2 SQIVND (reference sequence). V dropped 1 base and J dropped 1 base, with 8 bases sitting between them. This CDR3 is 15 amino acids long. In DNA form, the CDR3 reads TGTGCCAGTAGTATAGTGGGGGATTCCTACAATGAGCAGTTCTTC. Amino acid sequence: CASSIVGDSYNEQFF.

This clonotype was seen a handful of times. The rearrangement links TRBV7-3 to TRBJ2-1; TRBD2 matches 8 bases. V was pared by 5 bases and J by 2 bases, with 5 bases of the junction left unmatched. The CDR3 spans 15 residues. Germline V gene data show CDR1 as SGHTA and CDR2 as FQGTGA. The CDR3 DNA sequence: TGTGCCAGCAGCCCCCACGGGGGGGCCTACAATGAGCAGTTCTTC. As protein: CASSPHGGAYNEQFF.

This clonotype was counted at least ten times. The chain employs TRBV12-3 or TRBV12-4 and TRBJ2-3; D gene unclear. Between the trimmed V and J ends, which lost 7 bases and 2 bases, there was a span of 7 bases. This CDR3 region has 12 residues. The CDR3 DNA sequence: TGTGCCAGCACCCTTTCCACAGATACGCAGTATTTT. It codes for CASTLSTDTQYF.

This clonotype showed up many times. The chain employs TRBV5-1 and TRBJ2-5; D call uncertain. In germline, CDR1 is SGHRS, CDR2 YFSETQ. Between the trimmed V and J ends, which lost 0 bases and 3 bases, there was a span of 15 bases. This CDR3 comprises 16 residues. Here the CDR3 reads CASSLGSQTAKETQYF. In nucleotides, the CDR3 is TGCGCCAGCAGCTTGGGTTCCCAAACCGCAAAAGAGACCCAGTACTTC.